The clone carrying this T cell receptor (beta chain) was detected only once. CDR3 length equals 13 residues. Germline V CDR1 and CDR2: SGHTA, FQGNSA. Trimming removed 4 bases from V and 5 bases from J, with 9 bases in between. Method: immunoSEQ multiplex PCR; TCRdb's copy keeps in-frame clones and lacks some. Of about 140,000 clones listed, 84% are singletons. The data derive from a study of blood T cell repertoires in COVID-19. The wider study: T cells, B-cell-depleted T cells, or PBMCs provided the cDNA or gDNA that served as material.

This chain links TRBV7-2 with TRBJ2-1; maybe TRBD2 (5 bases). The sequencing input was PBMCs or T cells enriched from blood (not recorded which). The sequence derives from a woman aged 45-65 years with acute COVID-19. The chain's CDR3 is CASSSGWDNEQFF. The CDR3 DNA follows: TGTGCCAGCAGCTCGGGGTGGGACAATGAGCAGTTCTTC.